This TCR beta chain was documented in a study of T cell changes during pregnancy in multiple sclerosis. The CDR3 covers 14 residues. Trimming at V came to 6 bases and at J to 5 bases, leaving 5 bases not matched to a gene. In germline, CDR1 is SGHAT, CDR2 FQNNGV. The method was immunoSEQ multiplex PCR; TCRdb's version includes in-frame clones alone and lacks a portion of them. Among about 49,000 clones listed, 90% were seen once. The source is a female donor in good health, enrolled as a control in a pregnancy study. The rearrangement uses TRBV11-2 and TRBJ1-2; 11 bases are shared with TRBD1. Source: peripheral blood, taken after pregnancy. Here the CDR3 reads CASRGQGARYGYTF. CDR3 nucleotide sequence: TGTGCCAGCAGAGGACAGGGGGCGCGGTATGGCTACACCTTC.